Below are 16 T cell receptor beta chains sequenced from a single sample in a study of T cell responses to AZD1222 COVID-19 vaccine. Repertoires were generated with immunoSEQ multiplex PCR, while TCRdb's copy carries only in-frame clones and drops some. The sample yields about 100,000 clones, roughly 86% seen once. The specimen comprised peripheral blood, sampled on day 0 of AZD1222 vaccination. The source of these receptors is an adult in good health.

The chain employs TRBV5-4 and TRBJ1-2; tentative D call: TRBD1 (5 bases). V dropped 6 bases and J dropped 6 bases, with 15 bases sitting between them. The germline gives CDR1 SGHNT, CDR2 YYREEE (reference sequence). The CDR3 runs to 13 residues. The CDR3 nucleotides read TGTGCCAGCACGATTTGGGGGAAAGATGGCTACACCTTC. Its translation is CASTIWGKDGYTF. Full variable domain (missing parts from reference TRBV5-4 and TRBJ1-2): ETGVTQSPTHLIKTRGQQVTLRCSSQSGHNTVSWYQQALGQGPQFIFQYYREEENGRGNFPPRFSGLQFPNYSSELNVNALELDDSALYLCASTIWGKDGYTFGSGTRLTVV.

CDR3 amino acids: CASSLGPSGETQYF. The CDR3 DNA is TGTGCCAGCAGCTTAGGGCCTAGCGGAGAGACCCAGTACTTC. The J gene is TRBJ2-5, the V gene TRBV11-1, with 7 bases identical to TRBD2. The CDR3 length is 14 residues. Trimming at V came to 1 base and at J to 4 bases, leaving 3 bases not matched to a gene. CDR1 and CDR2 (germline): SGHAT, FQDESV (reference sequence).

This chain joins TRBV15 and TRBJ2-2, with TRBD1 as a possible D gene (5 bases). The CDR3 totals 14 residues. The germline gives CDR1 LNHNV, CDR2 YYDKDF (reference sequence). V lost 1 base, J lost 4 bases, and 7 bases lay in between. The CDR3: CATSRAQGTGELFF. CDR3 sequence (DNA): TGTGCCACCAGCAGAGCCCAGGGCACCGGGGAGCTGTTTTTT.

This chain connects TRBV19 to TRBJ2-7; the match to TRBD1 covers 7 bases. J was trimmed by 3 bases and V by 9 bases; bases with no gene match: 5. Per germline, CDR1 LNHDA and CDR2 SQIVND (reference sequence). CDR3 length: 12 residues. For the CDR3, the DNA is TGTGCCAGCCGGGACAGAAACTACGAGCAGTACTTC. Its translation is CASRDRNYEQYF.

The V and J genes are TRBV23-1 and TRBJ1-2; TRBD1 might be the D (5 bases). TRBV23-1 qualifies as an ORF whose function is uncertain. V dropped 7 bases and J dropped 6 bases, with 18 bases sitting between them. CDR3 length: 14 residues. DNA of the CDR3: TGCGCCAGCATTTCTACCGCAGGGTTTCATGGCTACACCTTC. Its translation is CASISTAGFHGYTF.

In this sample, this clone turned up a few times. The genes are TRBV9 and TRBJ1-5; no firm D call. V dropped 0 bases and J dropped 1 base, with 5 bases sitting between them. There are 14 residues in the CDR3. Germline-derived CDR1 and CDR2 are SGDLS and YYNGEE. CDR3 amino acids: CASSVGTSNQPQHF. The CDR3 DNA reads TGTGCCAGCAGCGTAGGCACGAGCAATCAGCCCCAGCATTTT.

The chain couples TRBV7-2 to TRBJ1-6, with 9 bases lining up with TRBD1. Germline CDR1 is SGHTA and CDR2 is FQGNSA. There are 16 residues in the CDR3. V gave up 2 bases and J gave up 7 bases; unmatched junction bases: 6. The CDR3 bases are TGTGCCAGCAGCTTAAAATGGGACAGGGTAAATTCACCCCTCCACTTT. Encoded protein: CASSLKWDRVNSPLHF.

V and J are TRBV5-4 and TRBJ2-7, with D possibly matching TRBD2 (7 bases). The length of the CDR3 is 14 residues. CDR1 SGHNT and CDR2 YYREEE come from the germline V gene (reference sequence). The ends were cut back, 6 bases at V and 2 bases at J, with 15 bases in the middle. CDR3 protein: CASKTRGGTYEQYF. The CDR3 DNA follows: TGTGCCAGCAAAACCCGCGGGGGCACCTACGAGCAGTACTTC.

A single count supports this clone. The J gene is TRBJ1-6, the V gene TRBV21-1. TRBV21-1 is given as a pseudogene. The CDR3 totals 17 residues. The CDR3 sequence: CASSKAMAGEGIPPLHF. CDR3 coding DNA: TGTGCCAGCAGCAAAGCCATGGCCGGCGAGGGAATTCCACCCCTCCACTTT.

V gene TRBV3-1 (or the pseudogene TRBV3-2) combines with J gene TRBJ2-7, with D unclear. There are 13 residues in the CDR3. Germline loops: CDR1 LGHDT, CDR2 YNNKEL (reference sequence). V was shortened by 4 bases and J by 0 bases, with 7 bases between the two germline ends. The CDR3 reads CASSLTTSYEQYF. The CDR3 nucleotides read TGTGCCAGCAGCCTAACTACCTCCTACGAGCAGTACTTC.

This clone was picked up one time. The chain recombines TRBV6-5 with TRBJ2-3; D is possibly TRBD1 (5 bases). The CDR3 is 14 amino acids. Germline V gives CDR1 MNHEY, CDR2 SVGAGI. Trimming took 4 bases from V and 0 from J, leaving 8 bases between them. The CDR3: CASSSGFSTDTQYF. CDR3 in DNA: TGTGCCAGCAGTTCAGGGTTTAGCACAGATACGCAGTATTTT.

This chain uses TRBV18 with TRBJ1-6, with TRBD1 matching over 8 bases. CDR1 KGHSH and CDR2 LQKENI come from the germline V gene. The CDR3 length is 19 residues. J gave up 0 bases and V 1 base, and 8 bases lay outside the gene matches. The chain's CDR3 is CASSPRGTGPSSYNSPLHF. The CDR3 region has the DNA TGTGCCAGCTCACCACGGGGGACAGGCCCGAGCTCCTATAATTCACCCCTCCACTTT.

The genes are TRBV4-2 and TRBJ2-7; TRBD1 agrees at 8 bases. This CDR3 has 14 residues. J lost 4 bases, V lost 4 bases, and 6 bases had no gene match. CDR1 is LGHNA and CDR2 is YNFKEQ in the germline V gene. CDR3 in DNA: TGTGCCAGCAGCCGCGAGACAGGGGTATACGAGCAGTACTTC. It is translated as CASSRETGVYEQYF.

This rearrangement joins TRBV28 to TRBJ1-2, with D tentatively TRBD1 (5 bases). The germline CDR1 and CDR2 sequences are MDHEN and SYDVKM. V gave up 7 bases and J gave up 0 bases, with 15 bases separating them. The CDR3 covers 15 residues. The CDR3 DNA is TGTGCCAGCACCCCGAGGGGCCTGCCTAACTATGGCTACACCTTC. Translated: CASTPRGLPNYGYTF.

The chain carries TRBV7-2 and TRBJ2-1; no firm D call. Germline loops: CDR1 SGHTA, CDR2 FQGNSA. The V end lost 3 bases, the J end lost 5 bases, and 5 bases lay between the germline ends. The CDR3 consists of 12 residues. In DNA form, the CDR3 reads TGTGCCAGCAGCTTTCTTAACAATGAGCAGTTCTTC. Translation gives CASSFLNNEQFF.

This clone was counted between two and nine times. This CDR3 reads CASSADVWGNYGYTF. The CDR3 DNA sequence: TGTGCCAGCAGCGCGGACGTGTGGGGTAACTATGGCTACACCTTC. The chain carries TRBV5-5 and TRBJ1-2; D uncertain. The CDR3 contains 15 residues. The V end lost 4 bases, the J end lost 1 base, and 14 bases lay between the germline ends. Germline CDR1 SGHKS, CDR2 YYEKEE (reference sequence). The complete variable domain, with remaining parts taken from reference TRBV5-5 and TRBJ1-2, reads DAGVTQSPTHLIKTRGQQVTLRCSPISGHKSVSWYQQVLGQGPQFIFQYYEKEERGRGNFPDRFSARQFPNYSSELNVNALLLGDSALYLCASSADVWGNYGYTFGSGTRLTVV.